The text below deals with one TCR beta chain. The DNA is omitted, as the CDR3 cannot be located on it reliably, and the CDR3 follows TCRdb's listing. The CDR3 length is 16 residues, termini included. The data are from a study of control samples from healthy donors and cancer patients. Repertoires were generated with immunoSEQ multiplex PCR, while TCRdb's copy carries only in-frame clones and drops some. In the table there are some 200,000 clones, 91% of which are singletons. V usage is TRBV21-1 and J usage is TRBJ2-3; the table's D call TRBD2 went unverified against the DNA. TRBV21-1 is assigned pseudogene status. The receptor's source is a woman between 25 and 40 years old in good health. What was sequenced was blood. The CDR3 loop is CASSKGVAEGTDTQYF.